Sequencing of this TCR beta chain was carried out in a study of lymphopenia after photon versus proton radiotherapy. Whole-study findings and limits: After lymphocyte nadir, photon-treated repertoires showed oligoclonal expansion, especially CD8+ Temra. Relative stability marked proton patients; photon patients lost diversity and naive cells.

With regard to this clone: Its specificity is unknown.

The method was immunoSEQ multiplex PCR; TCRdb's version includes in-frame clones alone and lacks a portion of them. The sample holds some 16,000 clones, around nine tenths seen once. There are 13 residues in the CDR3. Germline V lookup: CDR1 LNHNV, CDR2 YYDKDF (reference sequence). Trimming took off 4 bases at V and 2 bases at J, with 8 bases between the two ends. The receptor's source is a woman aged 55 to 70 with cholangiocarcinoma. Some clones in this sample may be carry-over from other donors' samples. Specimen: peripheral blood, collected from a patient treated with proton-based radiotherapy. V gene TRBV15 combines with J gene TRBJ1-1; D unclear. The CDR3 bases are TGTGCCACCAGCAAATCTTCTAACACTGAAGCTTTCTTT. Its protein is CATSKSSNTEAFF.